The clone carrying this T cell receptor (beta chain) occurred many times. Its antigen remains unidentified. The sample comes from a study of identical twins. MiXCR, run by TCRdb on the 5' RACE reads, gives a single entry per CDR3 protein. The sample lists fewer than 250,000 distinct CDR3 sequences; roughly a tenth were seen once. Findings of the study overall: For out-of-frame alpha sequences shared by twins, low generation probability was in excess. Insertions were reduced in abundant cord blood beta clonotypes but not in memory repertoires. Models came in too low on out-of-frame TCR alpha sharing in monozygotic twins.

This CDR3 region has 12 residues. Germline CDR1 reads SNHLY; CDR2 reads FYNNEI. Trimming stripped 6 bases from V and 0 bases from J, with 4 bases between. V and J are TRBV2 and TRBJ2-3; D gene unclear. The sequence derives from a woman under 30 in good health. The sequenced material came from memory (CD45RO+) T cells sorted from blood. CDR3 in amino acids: CASSVSTDTQYF. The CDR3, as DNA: TGTGCCAGCAGCGTTAGCACAGATACGCAGTATTTT.